A single sample is the source of the 32 T cell receptor beta chains below, sequenced in a study of metastatic and nonmetastatic thyroid tumors. Thyroid surgery had not been preceded by any treatment in any patient. From the PCR reads, TCRdb re-called clones with MiXCR. The sample holds around 26,000 clones, 13% seen once. Sequenced sample: blood. Receptor source: a female donor with papillary thyroid cancer or a benign thyroid nodule (not recorded which). Some clones in this sample may be carry-over from other donors' samples.

This clone showed up many times. The chain couples TRBV28 to TRBJ2-7, with 9 bases fitting TRBD1. This CDR3 has 16 amino acids. Germline-derived CDR1 and CDR2 are MDHEN and SYDVKM. J lost 4 bases, V lost 6 bases, and 13 bases had no gene match. DNA of the CDR3: TGTGCCAGCAGGCCGGGGGACAGGGCCAAGATGTACGAGCAGTACTTC. Translated: CASRPGDRAKMYEQYF.

This clone has ten or more counts. The V gene is TRBV11-2, the J gene TRBJ2-5; D remains ambiguous. V shed 1 base and J shed 1 base, with 4 bases lying between them. The CDR3 extends over 13 amino acids. Germline V gene data show CDR1 as SGHAT and CDR2 as FQNNGV. CDR3 region: CASSLGPQETQYF. As DNA, the CDR3 is TGTGCCAGCAGCTTAGGGCCCCAAGAGACCCAGTACTTC.

This clone appeared many times. J is TRBJ2-7 and V is TRBV5-1; tentative D call: TRBD2 (7 bases). V lost 2 bases and J 2 bases, leaving 20 bases between the germline ends. This CDR3 spans 17 amino acids. Germline assignment: CDR1 SGHRS and CDR2 YFSETQ. The CDR3 DNA reads as TGCGCCAGCAGCTTTGGAGGCCTTCAGGGGAGGGCCTACGAGCAGTACTTC. Protein sequence: CASSFGGLQGRAYEQYF.

This clone is judged medium-sized (0.01 to 0.1%). The rearrangement uses TRBV3-1 and TRBJ2-2; a weak D match, TRBD2 (5 bases). The germline V and J ends were trimmed by 3 bases and 7 bases, with 9 bases remaining between them. The CDR3 has 13 residues. Germline lookup yields CDR1 LGHDT and CDR2 YNNKEL (reference sequence). CDR3 nucleotides: TGTGCCAGCAGCCAGGCGGGTGTCGGGGAGCTGTTTTTT. It encodes CASSQAGVGELFF.

For this clone: A much larger clone lies one base from this, so it may be a read error. The rearrangement uses TRBV7-9 and TRBJ2-3; D uncertain. This CDR3 contains 12 residues. Germline V gives CDR1 SEHNR, CDR2 FQNEAQ (reference sequence). Trimming removed 4 bases at V and 13 bases at J, with 15 bases between. The CDR3 DNA sequence: TGTGCCAGCAGCTCCACGGTGGCGCTCGAGTATTTT. This codes for CASSSTVALEYF.

In its sample, this clone was seen many times. V is TRBV19 and J is TRBJ2-2, with TRBD2 as a possible D gene (6 bases). V lost 5 bases and J 4 bases, leaving 11 bases between the germline ends. The CDR3 is 14 residues long. CDR1 and CDR2 from the germline V gene are LNHDA and SQIVND (reference sequence). The CDR3 spells CASSWGESTGELFF. CDR3 DNA sequence: TGTGCCAGTAGTTGGGGGGAGAGCACCGGGGAGCTGTTTTTT.

Relative to its sample, this clone is medium-sized (0.01 to 0.1%). In the same sample, other DNA sequences code for this CDR3. V usage is TRBV30 and J usage is TRBJ1-5, with D unresolved. CDR1 and CDR2 (germline): GTSNPN, SVGIG (reference sequence). The CDR3 loop spans 12 amino acids. V was pared by 2 bases and J by 7 bases, with 9 bases between. The CDR3 protein is CAWSHPYQPQHF. CDR3 in DNA: TGTGCCTGGAGTCACCCCTACCAGCCCCAGCATTTT.

This clone has at least ten counts. The rearrangement joins TRBV28 to TRBJ1-1, with TRBD1 identical over 7 bases. Trimming removed 8 bases from V and 3 bases from J; junction bases left unmatched: 9. In germline, CDR1 is MDHEN, CDR2 SYDVKM. The CDR3 runs to 14 residues. The CDR3: CASEAAGGYTEAFF. The CDR3 coding sequence is TGTGCCAGCGAGGCGGCAGGGGGATACACTGAAGCTTTCTTT. Looking up the rest from reference TRBV28 and TRBJ1-1 gives the full variable domain: DVKVTQSSRYLVKRTGEKVFLECVQDMDHENMFWYRQDPGLGLRLIYFSYDVKMKEKGDIPEGYSVSREKKERFSLILESASTNQTSMYLCASEAAGGYTEAFFGQGTRLTVV.

The rearrangement joins TRBV15 to TRBJ1-5, with no clear D. Trimming pared 2 bases from V and 7 bases from J, leaving 15 bases between. This CDR3 is built from 15 residues. In germline, CDR1 is LNHNV, CDR2 YYDKDF (reference sequence). CDR3 residues: CATSRLDGGVQPQHF. CDR3 coding DNA: TGTGCCACCAGCAGATTGGACGGCGGGGTGCAGCCCCAGCATTTT.

The chain is built from TRBV20-1 and TRBJ2-5, with TRBD1 matching 8 bases. The ends lost 3 bases at V and 5 bases at J; junction bases unmatched: 14. Germline CDR1 reads DFQATT; CDR2 reads SNEGSKA (reference sequence). The CDR3 runs 16 residues. The CDR3 region is CSARYFRTGRSETQYF. The CDR3 bases are TGCAGTGCTAGGTATTTTAGGACAGGGCGGAGCGAGACCCAGTACTTC.

The table lists this clone with many counts. This chain joins TRBV9 and TRBJ2-3, with D perhaps matching TRBD2 (6 bases). With 0 bases removed from V and 6 bases from J, the gap between germline ends came to 8 bases. This CDR3 contains 13 residues. Germline lookup yields CDR1 SGDLS and CDR2 YYNGEE. This CDR3 is CASSVGLADTQYF. CDR3 DNA: TGTGCCAGCAGCGTAGGGCTAGCGGATACGCAGTATTTT. The full variable domain, completed using reference TRBV9 and TRBJ2-3, is DSGVTQTPKHLITATGQRVTLRCSPRSGDLSVYWYQQSLDQGLQFLIQYYNGEERAKGNILERFSAQQFPDLHSELNLSSLELGDSALYFCASSVGLADTQYFGPGTRLTVL.

This clone occurred many times. V usage is TRBV28 and J usage is TRBJ2-3; 12 bases align to TRBD1. The V gene end was trimmed by 5 bases and the J gene end by 5 bases; junction bases not matched to a gene: 8. The CDR3 has 16 amino acids. CDR1 MDHEN and CDR2 SYDVKM come from the germline V gene. The CDR3 is CASSLPGQGARDTQYF. CDR3 bases: TGTGCCAGCAGTCTTCCGGGACAGGGGGCGCGAGATACGCAGTATTTT.

The chain employs TRBV20-1 and TRBJ2-5; TRBD2 aligns across 8 bases. The CDR3 covers 15 residues. CDR1 and CDR2 from the germline V gene are DFQATT and SNEGSKA (reference sequence). V lost 6 bases and J lost 2; bases outside the gene matches: 11. In nucleotides, the CDR3 is TGCAGTGCCCCTCAACTAGCGGACACACAAGAGACCCAGTACTTC. It specifies CSAPQLADTQETQYF.

This clone has ten or more counts. This rearrangement joins TRBV28 to TRBJ2-3; tentatively, D is TRBD1 or TRBD2 (5 bases each). The V end was cut by 5 bases, the J end by 0 bases, with 6 bases between. Germline V lookup: CDR1 MDHEN, CDR2 SYDVKM. This CDR3 contains 13 residues. The CDR3 DNA is TGTGCCAGCAGTGGGGACAGCACAGATACGCAGTATTTT. Amino acid sequence: CASSGDSTDTQYF. Filled out from reference TRBV28 and TRBJ2-3, the complete variable domain reads DVKVTQSSRYLVKRTGEKVFLECVQDMDHENMFWYRQDPGLGLRLIYFSYDVKMKEKGDIPEGYSVSREKKERFSLILESASTNQTSMYLCASSGDSTDTQYFGPGTRLTVL.

At least ten counts were recorded for this clone. The chain uses TRBV5-1 and TRBJ1-4; D is ambiguous. V lost 1 base and J 3 bases, leaving 7 bases between the germline ends. CDR1 and CDR2 (germline): SGHRS, YFSETQ. This CDR3 is built from 14 residues. CDR3 in DNA: TGCGCCAGCAGCTTGCGATCTTCTAATGAAAAACTGTTTTTT. Its protein product is CASSLRSSNEKLFF.

This clone was seen many times. This sequence joins TRBV20-1 and TRBJ1-6, with TRBD1 identical over 11 bases. Germline V gene data show CDR1 as DFQATT and CDR2 as SNEGSKA (reference sequence). This CDR3 contains 16 residues. Germline trimming cut 6 bases from V and 4 bases from J; bases unmatched to any gene: 8. This CDR3 reads CSAPTGQGVYNSPLHF. The CDR3 DNA reads as TGCAGTGCCCCTACGGGACAGGGGGTGTATAATTCACCCCTCCACTTT.

This clone occurred many times. V is TRBV3-1 and J is TRBJ2-1; no firm D call. The length of the CDR3 is 15 residues. V lost 7 bases and J lost 0, with 13 bases in between. The germline V gene encodes CDR1 LGHDT and CDR2 YNNKEL (reference sequence). The CDR3 here is CASTPTLSSYNEQFF. As DNA, the CDR3 is TGTGCCAGCACCCCTACTTTGAGCTCCTACAATGAGCAGTTCTTC.

This clone has a count of ten or more. This chain's CDR3 is CASIGTANYGYTF. As DNA, the CDR3 is TGTGCCAGCATCGGGACAGCTAACTATGGCTACACCTTC. The J gene is TRBJ1-2, the V gene TRBV2, with TRBD1 matching 7 bases. After removal of 7 bases from V and 0 bases from J, the junction contained 2 bases not matched to a gene. Germline lookup yields CDR1 SNHLY and CDR2 FYNNEI. The CDR3 is 13 residues long.

This clone was seen ten or more times. This rearrangement joins TRBV2 to TRBJ2-5; 10 nucleotides align to TRBD2. The length of the CDR3 is 15 residues. V shed 6 bases, J shed 4 bases, and the junction held 8 bases outside the gene matches. From germline, CDR1 is SNHLY and CDR2 FYNNEI. The CDR3 loop is CASSDDLAGVETQYF. The CDR3 DNA follows: TGTGCCAGCAGCGACGATCTAGCGGGAGTAGAGACCCAGTACTTC.

This clone was observed at least ten times. The gene calls are TRBV10-3 and TRBJ2-1; D may be TRBD2 (5 bases). Trimming pared 4 bases from V and 10 bases from J, leaving 14 bases between. Germline V lookup: CDR1 ENHRY, CDR2 SYGVKD. The CDR3 runs 13 residues. This chain's CDR3 is CAISAGRGWEQFF. The CDR3 bases are TGTGCCATCAGTGCTGGGAGAGGGTGGGAGCAGTTCTTC.

This clone was seen more than once but under ten times. This rearrangement joins TRBV12-3 or TRBV12-4 to TRBJ1-3; 9 nucleotides line up with TRBD1. V lost 5 bases to trimming and J lost 1 base; unmatched junction nucleotides: 6. The CDR3 has 16 residues. The CDR3: CASSRTGAGSGNTIYF. DNA of the CDR3: TGTGCCAGCAGTAGGACAGGGGCTGGTTCTGGAAACACCATATATTTT.

The table lists this clone with many counts. This chain joins TRBV27 and TRBJ1-1, with 7 bases aligning to TRBD1. V shed 2 bases and J 1 base; nucleotides not matched to a gene: 7. CDR1 and CDR2 from the germline V gene are MNHEY and SMNVEV (reference sequence). The CDR3 has 16 residues. The CDR3 here is CASSLKGALGNTEAFF. The CDR3 DNA reads TGTGCCAGCAGTTTAAAGGGGGCATTGGGGAACACTGAAGCTTTCTTT.

There are many counts of this clone. CDR3 region: CASSHMDVFGEQFF. The CDR3 coding sequence is TGTGCCAGCAGCCATATGGACGTGTTCGGTGAGCAGTTCTTC. The J gene is TRBJ2-1, the V gene TRBV14; D gene unclear. In germline, CDR1 is SGHDN, CDR2 FVKESK. This CDR3 comprises 14 residues. V dropped 3 bases and J dropped 9 bases, with 15 bases sitting between them.

Concerning this clone: At one end the junction does not follow the germline gene, possibly because of a read error. The gene calls are TRBV27 and TRBJ1-1; the D is unclear. CDR1 and CDR2 (germline): MNHEY, SMNVEV (reference sequence). The CDR3 is made up of 14 amino acids. For the CDR3, the DNA is TGTGCCAGCAGTTTCGGAGTGAGGAACACTGAAGCCTTCTTT. Translation: CASSFGVRNTEAFF.

This clone was counted many times. J is TRBJ2-1 and V is TRBV18, with a possible D match to TRBD1 (5 bases). Germline V gives CDR1 KGHSH, CDR2 LQKENI. With 3 bases removed from V and 6 bases from J, the gap between germline ends came to 15 bases. CDR3 length equals 15 residues. For the CDR3, the DNA is TGTGCCAGCTCACCGGGTCAGGGCAGCAGCAATGAGCAGTTCTTC. Protein: CASSPGQGSSNEQFF.

The gene calls are TRBV6-2 or TRBV6-3 and TRBJ2-3; D is perhaps TRBD2 (5 bases). V shed 7 bases and J shed 4 bases, with 18 bases lying between them. The CDR3 totals 15 residues. The V gene's germline CDR1 is MNHEY and CDR2 SVGEGT. The CDR3 sequence is CASKPWRVVSDTQYF. The CDR3 DNA reads as TGTGCCAGCAAACCGTGGCGGGTGGTCTCAGATACGCAGTATTTT.

This clone was observed at least ten times. A much larger clone lies a single base off, so this may be a read error. The chain employs TRBV7-9 and TRBJ2-7, with a possible D match to TRBD2 (5 bases). The CDR3 extends over 14 amino acids. Per the germline V gene, CDR1 is SEHNR and CDR2 is FQNEAQ (reference sequence). Trimming shortened V by 5 bases and J by 4 bases, and 15 bases separated the two germline ends. CDR3 coding DNA: TGTGCCAGCAGCCCCGCTGCGGGTCCATACGAGCAGTACTTC. Its protein is CASSPAAGPYEQYF.

There are many counts of this clone. This chain joins TRBV6-1 and TRBJ2-1; TRBD2 matches at 10 bases. The length of the CDR3 is 14 residues. The ends lost 10 bases at V and 3 bases at J; junction bases unmatched: 6. CDR1 and CDR2 from the germline V gene are MNHNS and SASEGT. The CDR3 is CATGLAAHYNEQFF. Written as DNA, the CDR3 is TGTGCCACCGGACTAGCGGCCCACTACAATGAGCAGTTCTTC.

There are many counts of this clone. This chain connects TRBV5-1 to TRBJ2-1, with D tentatively TRBD1 or TRBD2 (5 bases each). The CDR3 extends over 17 amino acids. The V end lost 5 bases, the J end lost 4 bases, and 22 bases lay between the germline ends. CDR1 and CDR2 (germline): SGHRS, YFSETQ. The chain's CDR3 is CASRKIPGDGIYNEQFF. Written as DNA, the CDR3 is TGCGCCAGCAGAAAAATCCCCGGGGACGGAATATACAATGAGCAGTTCTTC.

The rearrangement links TRBV6-5 to TRBJ2-7; D uncertain. This CDR3 is 13 amino acids long. In germline, CDR1 is MNHEY, CDR2 SVGAGI. Between the trimmed V and J ends, which lost 2 bases and 6 bases, there was a span of 11 bases. The CDR3 protein is CASSYTRFVEQYF. CDR3 sequence (DNA): TGTGCCAGCAGTTACACCCGGTTTGTCGAGCAGTACTTC.

The sample holds many counts of this clone. The gene calls are TRBV29-1 and TRBJ2-1; unclear D gene. Trimming pared 7 bases from V and 1 base from J, leaving 8 bases between. The CDR3 runs 12 residues. The germline gives CDR1 SQVTM, CDR2 ANQGSEA. The CDR3 loop reads CSAVLSYNEQFF. The CDR3 nucleotides are TGCAGCGCGGTCCTATCCTACAATGAGCAGTTCTTC.

CDR3 in amino acids: CAIFRGEGAYEQYF. In DNA, the CDR3 is TGTGCCATCTTTCGGGGGGAGGGTGCCTACGAGCAGTACTTC. The rearrangement joins TRBV10-3 to TRBJ2-7; 7 positions match TRBD2. CDR1 ENHRY and CDR2 SYGVKD come from the germline V gene. The CDR3 extends over 14 amino acids. Trimming cost V 8 bases and J 2 bases; bases outside gene matches: 9.